This is a list of T cell receptor beta chains from one sample in a study of T cells in Graves' hyperthyroidism and ophthalmopathy. MiXCR, applied by TCRdb to the multiplex PCR reads, yields one record per CDR3 protein. The data hold some 250,000 distinct CDR3 sequences, with approximately 14% observed a single time. The sample taken for sequencing was blood. The receptor source for this set is a woman between 40 and 55 years old with Graves' hyperthyroidism that later progressed to Graves' ophthalmopathy. CDR3s include the opening cysteine and the closing phenylalanine or tryptophan. A D gene is named only where the DNA matches it firmly. Size is omitted from some rows. Given values are once, few, many or a class for expanded clones.

clone_size,v_call,j_call,d_call,cdr3_nt,cdr3_aa
many,TRBV28,TRBJ1-2,NA,TGTGCCAGCAGTCGGGGCTGGAGGGAGCTTAACTATGGCTACACCTTC,CASSRGWRELNYGYTF
NA,TRBV20-1,TRBJ2-7,TRBD2,TGCAGTGCTACAGGACTAGCGGGGATATACGAGCAGTACTTC,CSATGLAGIYEQYF
many,TRBV5-1,TRBJ2-1,TRBD1,TGCGCCAGCGCAGCGTCACAGGGGCTCAACAATGAGCAGTTCTTC,CASAASQGLNNEQFF
many,TRBV28,TRBJ2-7,TRBD1,TGTGCCAGCAGTCCCCCGGACAGGGGTTTCTACGAGCAGTACTTC,CASSPPDRGFYEQYF
NA,TRBV18,TRBJ2-7,NA,TGTGCCAGCTCACCGCGGATCCAGTCCTACGAGCAGTACTTC,CASSPRIQSYEQYF
NA,TRBV3-1,TRBJ1-2,NA,TGTGCCAGCAGCCAAGGTGGGCGCCCGAGTGGCTACACCTTC,CASSQGGRPSGYTF
many,TRBV18,TRBJ1-6,NA,TGTGCCAGCTCACCAGGTGTCTATAATTCACCCCTCCACTTT,CASSPGVYNSPLHF
many,TRBV9,TRBJ2-3,TRBD2,TGTGCCAGCAGCGTAGGTAGCGGGAGAGAAGAAGATACGCAGTATTTT,CASSVGSGREEDTQYF
NA,TRBV20-1,TRBJ2-1,NA,TGCAGTGCTAGAGACAGGGGAGCCGAGCAGTTCTTC,CSARDRGAEQFF
many,TRBV6-1,TRBJ1-2,TRBD1,TGTGCCAGCAGTTCAAGTGAGACCGACAGGGAATATGGCTACACCTTC,CASSSSETDREYGYTF